This T cell receptor (beta chain) was documented in a study of T cells in Graves' hyperthyroidism and ophthalmopathy. Whole-study findings and limits: Stable hyperthyroidism was separated from ophthalmopathy by a model based on 13 V-J features.

Uncontrolled infection, other autoimmune disease, pregnancy or lactation barred patients from enrollment. The diagnoses drew upon clinical symptoms, serum thyroxine and TRAb, thyroid ultrasound and orbital computed tomography. Amplification of TCR beta CDR3 regions was performed using RNA transcripts as template. HTBI primers were used for first-round RT-PCR of the TCR CDR3. A single record per CDR3 protein comes from TCRdb applying MiXCR to the multiplex PCR reads. The sample shows about 520,000 distinct CDR3 sequences, roughly 25% of them seen only once. Trimming cost V 11 bases and J 1 base; bases outside gene matches: 7. The CDR3 totals 13 residues. Germline assignment: CDR1 ENHRY and CDR2 SYGVKD. Comments on this clonotype: Its target is unknown.

This TCR was sampled from a woman in her 30s with Graves' ophthalmopathy. The specimen was blood. The rearrangement joins TRBV10-3 to TRBJ1-1; 7 nucleotides agree with TRBD1. In DNA, the CDR3 is TGTGCCGCGGAGGGGGCAGCGAACACTGAAGCTTTCTTT. This gives the protein CAAEGAANTEAFF.